The T cell receptor beta chain described here comes from a study of cytomegalovirus exposure and HLA in healthy donors. 13 Jbeta primers and 60 Vbeta primers were used for the PCR. Only in-frame clones appear in the TCRdb table, and some are missing; sequencing was by immunoSEQ multiplex PCR. The repertoire consists of approximately 110,000 clones, with around 77% occurring once and the leading ten covering approximately 5%. At sampling all donors were nominally healthy, likely with unrecorded immune exposures. The study's findings and limits: Testing in vitro showed a few CMV-associated chains specific for CMV antigens.

A remark on this clone: Its target is not known.

The CDR3 has 14 amino acids. The trim removed 4 bases at V and 6 bases at J, leaving 8 bases unmatched. CDR1 SGHAT and CDR2 FQNNGV come from the germline V gene. The source material was PBMCs. This receptor was obtained from a woman aged 25 to 39 in good health and CMV-seropositive. The chain combines TRBV11-2 with TRBJ2-5; 7 nucleotides agree with TRBD2. CDR3 DNA sequence: TGTGCCAGCAGCTATCAGGGCGGGAGACAGACCCAGTACTTC. The encoded protein is CASSYQGGRQTQYF.